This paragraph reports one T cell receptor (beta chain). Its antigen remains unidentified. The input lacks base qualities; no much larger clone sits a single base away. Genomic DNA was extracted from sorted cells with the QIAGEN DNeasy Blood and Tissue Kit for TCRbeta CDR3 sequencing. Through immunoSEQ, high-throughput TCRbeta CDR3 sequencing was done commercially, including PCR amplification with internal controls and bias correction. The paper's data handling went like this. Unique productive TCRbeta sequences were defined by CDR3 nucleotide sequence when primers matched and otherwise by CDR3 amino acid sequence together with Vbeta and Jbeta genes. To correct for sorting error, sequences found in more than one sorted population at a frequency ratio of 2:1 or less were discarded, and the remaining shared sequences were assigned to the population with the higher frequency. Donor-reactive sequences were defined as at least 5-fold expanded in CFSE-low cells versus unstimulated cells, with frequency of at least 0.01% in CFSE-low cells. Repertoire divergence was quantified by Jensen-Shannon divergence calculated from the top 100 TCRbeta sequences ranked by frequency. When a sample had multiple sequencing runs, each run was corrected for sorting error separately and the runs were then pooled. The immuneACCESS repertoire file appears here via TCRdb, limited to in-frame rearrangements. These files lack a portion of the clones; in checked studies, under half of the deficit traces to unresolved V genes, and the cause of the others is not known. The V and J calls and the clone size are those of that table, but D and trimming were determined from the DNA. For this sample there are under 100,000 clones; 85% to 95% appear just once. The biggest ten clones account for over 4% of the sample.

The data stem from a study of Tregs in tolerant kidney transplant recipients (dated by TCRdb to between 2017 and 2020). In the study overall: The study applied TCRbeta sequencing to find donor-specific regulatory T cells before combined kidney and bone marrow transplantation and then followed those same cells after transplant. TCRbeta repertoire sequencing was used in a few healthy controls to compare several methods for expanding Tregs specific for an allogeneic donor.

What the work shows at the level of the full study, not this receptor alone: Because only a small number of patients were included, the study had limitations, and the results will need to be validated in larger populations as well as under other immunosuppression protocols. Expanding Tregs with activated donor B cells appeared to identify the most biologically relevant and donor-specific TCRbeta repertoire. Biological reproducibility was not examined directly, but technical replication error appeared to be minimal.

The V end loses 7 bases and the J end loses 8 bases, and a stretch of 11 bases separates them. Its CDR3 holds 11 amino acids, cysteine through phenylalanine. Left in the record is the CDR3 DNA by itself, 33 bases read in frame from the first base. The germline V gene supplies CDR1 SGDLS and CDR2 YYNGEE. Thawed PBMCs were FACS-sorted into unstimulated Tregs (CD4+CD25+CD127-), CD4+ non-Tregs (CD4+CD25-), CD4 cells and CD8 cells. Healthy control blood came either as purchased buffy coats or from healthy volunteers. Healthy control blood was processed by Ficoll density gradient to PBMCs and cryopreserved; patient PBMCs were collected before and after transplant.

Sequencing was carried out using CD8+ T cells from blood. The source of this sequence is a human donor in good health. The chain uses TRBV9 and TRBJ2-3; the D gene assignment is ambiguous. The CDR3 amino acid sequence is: CASESGGTQYF. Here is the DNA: TGTGCCAGCGAGTCGGGCGGTACGCAGTATTTT.